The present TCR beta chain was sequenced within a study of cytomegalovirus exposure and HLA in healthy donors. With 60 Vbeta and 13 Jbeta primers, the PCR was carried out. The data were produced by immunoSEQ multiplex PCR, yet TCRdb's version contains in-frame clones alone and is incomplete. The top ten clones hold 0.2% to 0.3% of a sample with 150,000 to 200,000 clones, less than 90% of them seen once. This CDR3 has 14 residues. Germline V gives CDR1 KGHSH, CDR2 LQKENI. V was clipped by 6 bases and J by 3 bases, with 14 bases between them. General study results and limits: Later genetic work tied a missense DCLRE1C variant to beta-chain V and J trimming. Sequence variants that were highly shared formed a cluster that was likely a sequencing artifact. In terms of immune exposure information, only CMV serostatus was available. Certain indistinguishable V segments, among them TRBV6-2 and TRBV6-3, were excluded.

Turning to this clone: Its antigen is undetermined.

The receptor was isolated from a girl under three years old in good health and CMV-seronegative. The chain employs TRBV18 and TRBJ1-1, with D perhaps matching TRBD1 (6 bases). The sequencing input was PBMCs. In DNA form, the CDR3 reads TGTGCCAGCTCGCAAGGGTACAGGGACACTGAAGCTTTCTTT. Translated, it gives CASSQGYRDTEAFF. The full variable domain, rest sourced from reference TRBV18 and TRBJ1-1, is NAGVMQNPRHLVRRRGQEARLRCSPMKGHSHVYWYRQLPEEGLKFMVYLQKENIIDESGMPKERFSAEFPKEGPSILRIQQVVRGDSAAYFCASSQGYRDTEAFFGQGTRLTVV.